Below are 32 T cell receptor beta chains sequenced from a single sample in a study of T cell responses to AZD1222 COVID-19 vaccine. Repertoires were generated with immunoSEQ multiplex PCR, while TCRdb's copy carries only in-frame clones and drops some. Of over 95,000 clones in the sample, about 87% were seen once. The sequencing used peripheral blood, collected on day 0 of AZD1222 vaccination. These receptors all come from an adult in good health.

The chain is built from TRBV9 and TRBJ1-2; D possibly corresponds to TRBD1 (6 bases). The CDR3 extends over 15 amino acids. The V gene's germline CDR1 is SGDLS and CDR2 YYNGEE. The ends were cut back, 3 bases at V and 4 bases at J, with 16 bases in the middle. The CDR3: CASSAGPQGSYGYTF. The CDR3 region has the DNA TGTGCCAGCAGCGCTGGGCCCCAGGGGAGCTATGGCTACACCTTC.

V and J are TRBV10-3 and TRBJ1-2, with TRBD1 matching 12 bases. The CDR3 sequence is 15 residues long. V trimming: 2 bases; J trimming: 7 bases; junction bases outside the gene matches: 5. Germline V gene data show CDR1 as ENHRY and CDR2 as SYGVKD. In DNA form, the CDR3 reads TGTGCCATCAGTGAGCCGGGACAGGGGGCGGGTGGCTACACCTTC. Protein product: CAISEPGQGAGGYTF.

The V and J genes are TRBV5-4 and TRBJ2-6; a weak D match, TRBD1 (6 bases). The germline V and J ends were trimmed by 3 bases and 2 bases, with 15 bases remaining between them. Per the germline V gene, CDR1 is SGHNT and CDR2 is YYREEE (reference sequence). CDR3 length equals 17 residues. This chain's CDR3 is CASSSQGGRAGANVLTF. CDR3 coding DNA: TGTGCCAGCAGCTCTCAAGGGGGAAGAGCTGGGGCCAACGTCCTGACTTTC.

This clone has just one count. The V call is TRBV3-1 (or the pseudogene TRBV3-2), the J call TRBJ2-3, with 11 bases lining up with TRBD2. Looked up from germline, CDR1 is LGHDT and CDR2 is YNNKEL (reference sequence). Unmatched junction bases numbered 3, after V lost 0 bases and J lost 7 bases. The CDR3 has 15 amino acids. CDR3 sequence (DNA): TGTGCCAGCAGCCAAGACCGACTAGCGGGGAATACGCAGTATTTT. The encoded protein is CASSQDRLAGNTQYF.

The J gene is TRBJ1-5, the V gene TRBV18, with D maybe TRBD1 (5 bases). This CDR3 has 13 residues. V dropped 3 bases and J dropped 8 bases, with 11 bases sitting between them. In germline, CDR1 is KGHSH, CDR2 LQKENI. The CDR3: CASSPLGGKPQHF. CDR3 nucleotides: TGTGCCAGCTCACCTCTCGGGGGGAAGCCCCAGCATTTT. The full variable domain, completed using reference TRBV18 and TRBJ1-5, is NAGVMQNPRHLVRRRGQEARLRCSPMKGHSHVYWYRQLPEEGLKFMVYLQKENIIDESGMPKERFSAEFPKEGPSILRIQQVVRGDSAAYFCASSPLGGKPQHFGDGTRLSIL.

The rearrangement uses TRBV5-1 and TRBJ1-2, with D unresolved. Germline V gene lookup returns CDR1 SGHRS and CDR2 YFSETQ. The V end lost 0 bases, the J end lost 6 bases, and 9 bases lay between the germline ends. The CDR3 totals 13 residues. As DNA, the CDR3 is TGCGCCAGCAGCTTGGGACTGGGAGATGGCTACACCTTC. It codes for CASSLGLGDGYTF.

This chain links TRBV4-3 with TRBJ1-2; no clear D gene. Between the trimmed V and J ends, which lost 0 bases and 4 bases, there was a span of 9 bases. CDR1 is LGHNA, CDR2 YSLEER, per germline. This CDR3 comprises 14 residues. The CDR3 region has the DNA TGCGCCAGCAGCCAAGAAGTTAGCCCCTATGGCTACACCTTC. Translation: CASSQEVSPYGYTF.

The chain couples TRBV18 to TRBJ2-5, with 7 bases matching TRBD1. The CDR3 length is 14 residues. From germline, CDR1 is KGHSH and CDR2 LQKENI. After removal of 3 bases from V and 11 bases from J, the junction contained 12 bases not matched to a gene. CDR3 nucleotide sequence: TGTGCCAGCTCACCGGTGGAAGGGGGCGCATGGCAGTACTTC. It yields the protein CASSPVEGGAWQYF.

This clone was recorded a few times. This chain links TRBV12-3 or TRBV12-4 with TRBJ1-1, with D hard to call. This CDR3 is 13 amino acids long. With 3 bases removed from V and 5 bases from J, the gap between germline ends came to 10 bases. DNA of the CDR3: TGTGCCAGCAGTTTCTTTCTGGGAACTGAAGCTTTCTTT. Translated, it gives CASSFFLGTEAFF.

This chain joins TRBV5-5 and TRBJ1-2; D not certain. The CDR3 spans 13 residues. Deletions cut 1 base from V and 7 bases from J, with 11 bases between. Germline V gene sequence: CDR1 SGHKS, CDR2 YYEKEE (reference sequence). This chain's CDR3 is CASSLLVDGGYTF. CDR3 DNA: TGTGCCAGCAGCTTGCTAGTGGATGGTGGCTACACCTTC.

The rearrangement joins TRBV10-3 to TRBJ2-3, with 9 bases matching TRBD1. Trimming took 10 bases from V and 4 from J; bases not matched to a gene: 15. Germline assignment: CDR1 ENHRY and CDR2 SYGVKD. This CDR3 has 16 residues. DNA of the CDR3: TGTGCCAGCCGGAGCGGAAGGGGACAGGGACCAGATACGCAGTATTTT. Amino acid sequence: CASRSGRGQGPDTQYF.

The rearrangement uses TRBV27 and TRBJ2-1; the D is unclear. Between the trimmed V and J ends, which lost 2 bases and 6 bases, there was a span of 5 bases. This CDR3 is built from 12 residues. Germline CDR1 MNHEY, CDR2 SMNVEV (reference sequence). The CDR3 DNA reads as TGTGCCAGCAGTTTAACGGGCAATGAGCAGTTCTTC. This gives the protein CASSLTGNEQFF.

This clone has just one count. The chain joins TRBV24-1 to TRBJ2-1, with TRBD1 matching over 8 bases. V lost 7 bases to trimming and J lost 8 bases; unmatched junction nucleotides: 9. CDR1 and CDR2 from the germline V gene are KGHDR and SFDVKD. The CDR3 length is 14 residues. The CDR3 loop is CATSPTGALDEQFF. The DNA of the CDR3 is TGTGCCACCAGCCCGACAGGGGCGCTTGATGAGCAGTTCTTC.

A note on this clone: The conserved phenylalanine or tryptophan is not found at the CDR3 terminus, so this likely reflects a read error. No DNA is shown, since the ends of the CDR3 on it are uncertain; the CDR3 is the one TCRdb lists. The chain is built from TRBV2 and TRBJ2-3; the table assigns TRBD2, which was not confirmed against the DNA. The germline CDR1 and CDR2 sequences are SNHLY and FYNNEI. The CDR3 spans 15 amino acids, including both terminal residues. This chain's CDR3 is CASSDEGIGGGSRSY.

The rearrangement links TRBV9 to TRBJ1-3; D is undetermined. CDR1 SGDLS and CDR2 YYNGEE come from the germline V gene. The CDR3 length is 14 residues. Trimming left V 0 bases short and J 4 bases short, with 8 bases between. The CDR3: CASSVGPEGNTIYF. In DNA, the CDR3 is TGTGCCAGCAGCGTAGGACCGGAGGGAAACACCATATATTTT. Full variable domain (missing parts from reference TRBV9 and TRBJ1-3): DSGVTQTPKHLITATGQRVTLRCSPRSGDLSVYWYQQSLDQGLQFLIQYYNGEERAKGNILERFSAQQFPDLHSELNLSSLELGDSALYFCASSVGPEGNTIYFGEGSWLTVV.

The gene calls are TRBV18 and TRBJ1-3, with D unresolved. The germline V and J ends were trimmed by 6 bases and 8 bases, with 8 bases remaining between them. The CDR3 sequence is 11 residues long. The germline CDR1 and CDR2 sequences are KGHSH and LQKENI. CDR3 loop: CASSLKDTIYF. The CDR3 DNA reads as TGTGCCAGCTCCCTGAAGGACACCATATATTTT. The full variable domain, rest sourced from reference TRBV18 and TRBJ1-3, is NAGVMQNPRHLVRRRGQEARLRCSPMKGHSHVYWYRQLPEEGLKFMVYLQKENIIDESGMPKERFSAEFPKEGPSILRIQQVVRGDSAAYFCASSLKDTIYFGEGSWLTVV.

The V gene is TRBV6-6, the J gene TRBJ1-3; D gene uncertain. The CDR3 is 14 residues long. Trimming stripped 4 bases from V and 3 bases from J, with 10 bases between. Germline loops: CDR1 MNHNY, CDR2 SVGAGI (reference sequence). The CDR3 protein is CASSLFVGGNTIYF. CDR3 DNA sequence: TGTGCCAGCAGTTTGTTTGTAGGTGGAAACACCATATATTTT.

V usage is TRBV7-2 and J usage is TRBJ2-7; no definite D call. Germline lookup yields CDR1 SGHTA and CDR2 FQGNSA. The CDR3 length is 15 residues. The V end lost 1 base, the J end lost 6 bases, and 16 bases lay between the germline ends. The CDR3 sequence: CASSLGSFPSSEQYF. The CDR3 DNA follows: TGTGCCAGCAGCTTAGGCTCCTTCCCCTCTTCCGAGCAGTACTTC. Looking up the rest from reference TRBV7-2 and TRBJ2-7 gives the full variable domain: GAGVSQSPSNKVTEKGKDVELRCDPISGHTALYWYRQSLGQGLEFLIYFQGNSAPDKSGLPSDRFSAERTGGSVSTLTIQRTQQEDSAVYLCASSLGSFPSSEQYFGPGTRLTVT.

This clone appeared a single time. The chain employs TRBV5-6 and TRBJ1-5; TRBD1 aligns across 8 bases. J gave up 4 bases and V 4 bases, and 4 bases lay outside the gene matches. The germline V gene has CDR1 SGHDT and CDR2 YYEEEE. The CDR3 is 14 amino acids. The CDR3 region is CASSQTGVNQPQHF. DNA for the CDR3: TGTGCCAGCAGCCAGACAGGGGTAAATCAGCCCCAGCATTTT.

V is TRBV2 and J is TRBJ2-1, with a possible D match to TRBD1 (5 bases). Germline V gives CDR1 SNHLY, CDR2 FYNNEI. This CDR3 is 13 amino acids long. V was pared by 5 bases and J by 7 bases, with 12 bases between. The CDR3, as DNA: TGTGCCAGCAGTACAATGCAGGGAAATGAGCAGTTCTTC. This gives the protein CASSTMQGNEQFF.

For the CDR3, the DNA is TGTGCCAGTACCAAAAGGGGTATGGGGGGGCAGGTTCAGCCCCAGCATTTT. Its translation is CASTKRGMGGQVQPQHF. The chain joins TRBV19 to TRBJ1-5, with D tentatively TRBD1 (6 bases). CDR1 is LNHDA and CDR2 is SQIVND in the germline V gene (reference sequence). This CDR3 spans 17 amino acids. Trimming removed 7 bases from V and 6 bases from J, with 25 bases in between.

The chain has TRBV2 and TRBJ2-4; 9 bases are shared with TRBD1. This CDR3 has 13 residues. Germline CDR1 is SNHLY and CDR2 is FYNNEI. V trimming: 4 bases; J trimming: 9 bases; junction bases outside the gene matches: 4. The CDR3 region has the DNA TGTGCCAGCAGTGCTGACAGGGGGGCCATTCAGTACTTC. The encoded protein is CASSADRGAIQYF.

This clone was observed once. This sequence joins TRBV5-4 and TRBJ2-3, with 12 bases identical to TRBD1. There are 16 residues in the CDR3. The V gene's germline CDR1 is SGHNT and CDR2 YYREEE (reference sequence). Trimming at V came to 4 bases and at J to 6 bases, leaving 9 bases not matched to a gene. The CDR3 reads CASSPRDRGLQDTQYF. As DNA, the CDR3 is TGTGCCAGCAGCCCCCGGGACAGGGGGCTCCAGGATACGCAGTATTTT. Together with reference TRBV5-4 and TRBJ2-3, the CDR3 gives the full variable domain: ETGVTQSPTHLIKTRGQQVTLRCSSQSGHNTVSWYQQALGQGPQFIFQYYREEENGRGNFPPRFSGLQFPNYSSELNVNALELDDSALYLCASSPRDRGLQDTQYFGPGTRLTVL.

V and J are TRBV19 and TRBJ1-2; maybe TRBD1 (6 bases). Germline V CDR1 and CDR2: LNHDA, SQIVND (reference sequence). This CDR3 spans 12 amino acids. Trimming took off 4 bases at V and 7 bases at J, with 10 bases between the two ends. CDR3 residues: CASSTPGAGYTF. DNA for the CDR3: TGTGCCAGTAGTACCCCAGGGGCTGGCTACACCTTC. Full variable domain (rest looked up from reference TRBV19 and TRBJ1-2): DGGITQSPKYLFRKEGQNVTLSCEQNLNHDAMYWYRQDPGQGLRLIYYSQIVNDFQKGDIAEGYSVSREKKESFPLTVTSAQKNPTAFYLCASSTPGAGYTFGSGTRLTVV.

The chain is built from TRBV6-5 and TRBJ2-3; 11 bases line up with TRBD2. The CDR3 spans 15 residues. Germline-derived CDR1 and CDR2 are MNHEY and SVGAGI. V lost 6 bases, J lost 6 bases, and 8 bases stayed unmatched. The CDR3 region is CASRKQTSGIDTQYF. The CDR3 nucleotides read TGTGCCAGCAGGAAGCAGACTAGCGGGATCGATACGCAGTATTTT.

This clone has more than one count but fewer than ten. This chain joins TRBV3-1 (or the pseudogene TRBV3-2) and TRBJ1-6; D ambiguous. The CDR3 spans 17 residues. Looked up from germline, CDR1 is LGHDT and CDR2 is YNNKEL (reference sequence). The V and J ends lost 1 base and 10 bases respectively, with 20 bases between them. Here the CDR3 reads CASSQVPRVGKISPLHF. CDR3 DNA: TGTGCCAGCAGCCAAGTACCGAGGGTAGGGAAAATCTCACCCCTCCACTTT.

Only one count was recorded for this clone. The chain carries TRBV5-4 and TRBJ2-5; 8 bases fit TRBD2. The germline V gene has CDR1 SGHNT and CDR2 YYREEE (reference sequence). This CDR3 contains 12 residues. Germline trimming cut 7 bases from V and 4 bases from J; bases unmatched to any gene: 3. The chain's CDR3 is CASGTRIETQYF. CDR3 in DNA: TGTGCCAGCGGGACTAGGATAGAGACCCAGTACTTC.

This sequence joins TRBV7-2 and TRBJ2-7; possibly TRBD1 for D (6 bases). V was shortened by 5 bases and J by 7 bases, with 12 bases between the two germline ends. The CDR3 runs 12 residues. Germline CDR1 is SGHTA and CDR2 is FQGNSA. CDR3: CASSRNREEQYF. CDR3 coding DNA: TGTGCCAGCAGCCGCAACAGGGAAGAGCAGTACTTC.

The chain employs TRBV18 and TRBJ1-1; D uncertain. The CDR3 consists of 15 residues. Looked up from germline, CDR1 is KGHSH and CDR2 is LQKENI. Deletions cut 3 bases from V and 3 bases from J, with 14 bases between. The CDR3 bases are TGTGCCAGCTCACCGGTGGCAGTCGGTGACACTGAAGCTTTCTTT. Its protein product is CASSPVAVGDTEAFF.

In DNA, the CDR3 is TGTGCCAGCTCACTCCTAACTAGCGGGAGACGGGGCTCGGATACGCAGTATTTT. Translated, it gives CASSLLTSGRRGSDTQYF. The chain uses TRBV18 and TRBJ2-3; 11 nucleotides match TRBD2. In germline, CDR1 is KGHSH, CDR2 LQKENI. This CDR3 has 18 residues. Trimming removed 4 bases from V and 6 bases from J; junction bases left unmatched: 15.

The chain joins TRBV11-2 to TRBJ2-1, with no clear D. The germline V and J ends were trimmed by 6 bases and 6 bases, with 12 bases remaining between them. This CDR3 spans 13 amino acids. Looked up from germline, CDR1 is SGHAT and CDR2 is FQNNGV. CDR3 sequence (DNA): TGTGCCAGCAGTCTTATGAATATCAATGAGCAGTTCTTC. Amino acids: CASSLMNINEQFF.

The chain recombines TRBV19 with TRBJ2-5, with D possibly being TRBD2 (6 bases). Germline CDR1 reads LNHDA; CDR2 reads SQIVND (reference sequence). V was pared by 3 bases and J by 0 bases, with 14 bases between. The CDR3 has 16 residues. The CDR3 loop is CASSIGGRSYQETQYF. In DNA, the CDR3 is TGTGCCAGTAGTATCGGGGGAAGGAGCTACCAAGAGACCCAGTACTTC.